The clone carrying this T cell receptor (beta chain) was seen a few times. The record originates from a study of cytomegalovirus exposure and HLA in healthy donors. Primers: 60 Vbeta forward and 13 Jbeta reverse. Sequenced by immunoSEQ multiplex PCR; TCRdb stores in-frame clones only, minus some. The data contain approximately 180,000 clones, about four fifths of them singletons. This clonotype was obtained from a man between 18 and 29 years old in good health and CMV-seronegative. The sequenced material came from PBMCs.

The CDR3 reads CASSDSSGSGANVLTF. CDR3 sequence (DNA): TGTGCCAGCAGTGACTCTAGCGGCTCTGGGGCCAACGTCCTGACTTTC. This chain links TRBV6-4 with TRBJ2-6; D perhaps matches TRBD2 (6 bases). The CDR3 loop spans 16 amino acids. Germline loops: CDR1 MRHNA, CDR2 SNTAGT. Trimming left V 0 bases short and J 0 bases short, with 6 bases between.